This T cell receptor beta chain was retrieved from a study of T-cell memory formation after mild COVID-19. V lost 6 bases to trimming and J lost 4 bases; unmatched junction nucleotides: 6. Germline CDR1 MNHEY, CDR2 SMNVEV (reference sequence). CDR3 size: 14 residues. Each CDR3 protein is one row after TCRdb ran MiXCR on the 5' RACE reads. Here the sample spans some 600,000 distinct CDR3 sequences, 17% being singletons. The study's findings and limits: Clones that shrank (day 15 to 85) were balanced CD4/CD8, whereas later expanders leaned CD4+. Shrinking CD4+ clones resided mostly in CM and EM, and CD8+ ones in EMRA.

This clonotype was recorded a few times. Its target is not known. Sequencing was carried out using PBMCs or a T cell subset sorted from them (not recorded which). This chain links TRBV27 with TRBJ1-1; 9 bases match TRBD1. This TCR derives from an adult woman who had mild COVID-19 (a few samples of this study predate the infection). Cell type and time point are not known. CDR3 nucleotides: TGTGCCAGCAGAAGTACAGGGGGCCCCACTGAAGCTTTCTTT. It translates to CASRSTGGPTEAFF.